These T cell receptor beta chains were read from a single sample in a study of identical twins. MiXCR, applied by TCRdb to the 5' RACE reads, yields one record per CDR3 protein. Of around 1.7 million distinct CDR3 sequences listed, less than 40% were seen once; the top ten hold 0.25% to 0.3%. The sample taken for sequencing was cord blood. These receptors were collected from a newborn girl in good health. Each CDR3 is given with its conserved first and last residue. A D gene is named only where the DNA matches it firmly. The size entry is marked missing in some rows and otherwise reads once, few, many or a size class.

>-|TRBJ2-7|-|TRBV28
CASNGRGSYNEQYF
TGTGCCAGCAATGGCAGGGGCTCCTACAATGAGCAGTACTTC
>-|TRBJ2-1|-|TRBV18
CASSAGTSSYQAYNEQFF
TGTGCCAGCTCAGCAGGGACCTCTAGCTACCAAGCCTACAATGAGCAGTTCTTC
>TRBD1|TRBJ1-4|few|TRBV29-1
CSVGFLAGQGPATNEKLFF
TGCAGCGTTGGATTCCTGGCGGGACAGGGCCCCGCAACTAATGAAAAACTGTTTTTT
>TRBD1|TRBJ2-5|-|TRBV28
CASRVDLGQQYF
TGTGCCAGCAGAGTTGACCTGGGACAGCAGTACTTC
>-|TRBJ1-2|-|TRBV11-2
CASSALKGQPNYGYTF
TGTGCCAGCAGCGCCCTAAAGGGGCAACCTAACTATGGCTACACCTTC
>-|TRBJ1-5|-|TRBV28
CASSLEAGRRYVQPQHF
TGTGCCAGCAGTTTAGAGGCAGGGAGGAGGTATGTGCAGCCCCAGCATTTT
>-|TRBJ2-5|-|TRBV28
CASEWGTLNNNEQYF
TGTGCCAGCGAGTGGGGGACCCTCAATAACAATGAGCAGTACTTC
>TRBD2|TRBJ2-7|-|TRBV6-4
CASSVTSGGTYNEQYF
TGTGCCAGCAGCGTTACTAGCGGGGGCACCTACAATGAGCAGTACTTC
>TRBD2|TRBJ2-1|-|TRBV7-9
CASSAYTSGSRDEQFF
TGTGCCAGCAGCGCCTACACTAGCGGGAGTCGGGATGAGCAGTTCTTC
>TRBD2|TRBJ2-7|-|TRBV20-1
CSARPRGTPYEQYF
TGCAGTGCTAGACCGCGGGGGACCCCCTACGAGCAGTACTTC
>TRBD1|TRBJ1-2|many|TRBV12-3/TRBV12-4
CASSWPVSGTGNYGYTF
TGTGCCAGCAGTTGGCCTGTCTCCGGGACAGGCAACTATGGCTACACCTTC
>-|TRBJ2-4|many|TRBV29-1
CSGSDLAKNIQYF
TGCAGCGGGTCCGACCTAGCCAAAAACATTCAGTACTTC
>TRBD1|TRBJ2-1|-|TRBV11-3
CASSLRQGTNEQFF
TGTGCCAGCAGCTTGAGACAGGGGACCAATGAGCAGTTCTTC
>-|TRBJ2-1|-|TRBV4-1
CASSQEELPYNEQFF
TGCGCCAGCAGCCAAGAAGAGTTACCCTACAATGAGCAGTTCTTC
>-|TRBJ1-1|-|TRBV25-1
CASSWAGRGEAFF
TGTGCCAGCAGTTGGGCAGGGCGCGGTGAAGCTTTCTTT
>TRBD2|TRBJ2-1|few|TRBV12-3/TRBV12-4
CASSPLAGGTIEQFF
TGTGCCAGCAGTCCACTAGCGGGAGGGACCATTGAGCAGTTCTTC
>TRBD1|TRBJ1-1|-|TRBV5-1
CASSLRWGTDTFGTEAFF
TGCGCCAGCAGCCTGAGGTGGGGGACAGATACTTTCGGCACTGAAGCTTTCTTT
>TRBD1|TRBJ1-4|many|TRBV12-3/TRBV12-4
CASSLQGAEKLFF
TGTGCCAGCAGCTTACAGGGGGCTGAAAAACTGTTTTTT
>TRBD1|TRBJ1-6|-|TRBV24-1
CATSRGISPLHF
TGTGCCACCAGCAGGGGGATTTCACCCCTCCACTTT
>-|TRBJ2-6|-|TRBV28
CASSFQHSGANVLTF
TGTGCCAGCAGTTTTCAACACTCTGGGGCCAACGTCCTGACTTTC
>TRBD2|TRBJ2-1|-|TRBV24-1
CATSGLGLAAYNEQFF
TGTGCCACCAGTGGCCTCGGACTAGCGGCTTACAATGAGCAGTTCTTC
>-|TRBJ2-7|-|TRBV6-5
CASRRRDPFYEQYF
TGTGCCAGCAGACGCCGGGATCCTTTCTACGAGCAGTACTTC
>-|TRBJ2-3|-|TRBV6-5
CASSSYRESDTQYF
TGTGCCAGCAGTTCTTACAGGGAATCAGATACGCAGTATTTT
>TRBD1|TRBJ1-2|-|TRBV20-1
CSARDVSPGQGAYGYTF
TGCAGTGCTAGAGATGTCTCTCCGGGACAGGGGGCCTATGGCTACACCTTC
>TRBD2|TRBJ2-7|-|TRBV29-1
CSAGGLAGAYEQYF
TGCAGCGCCGGTGGACTAGCGGGTGCCTACGAGCAGTACTTC
>-|TRBJ2-3|-|TRBV12-3/TRBV12-4
CASSFPRGGADTQYF
TGTGCCAGCAGTTTTCCCAGGGGGGGGGCAGATACGCAGTATTTT
>-|TRBJ1-2|few|TRBV20-1
CSARPQGLSDGYTF
TGCAGTGCTAGGCCCCAGGGATTGTCGGATGGCTACACCTTC
>-|TRBJ2-4|-|TRBV2
CASSPQGIAKNIQYF
TGTGCCAGCAGTCCACAGGGTATAGCCAAAAACATTCAGTACTTC
>TRBD1|TRBJ1-6|few|TRBV20-1
CKTGGNSPLHF
TGCAAAACAGGGGGTAATTCACCCCTCCACTTT
>-|TRBJ2-3|few|TRBV7-9
CASSLPPAADTQYF
TGTGCCAGCAGCTTACCGCCCGCGGCAGATACGCAGTATTTT
>TRBD2|TRBJ2-3|-|TRBV20-1
CSARGALAGGRTDTQYF
TGCAGTGCTAGAGGCGCCCTAGCGGGGGGTCGCACAGATACGCAGTATTTT
>-|TRBJ1-2|few|TRBV6-1
CASSSVPSGYTF
TGTGCCAGCAGCTCCGTCCCCTCTGGCTACACCTTC
>-|TRBJ1-4|-|TRBV12-3/TRBV12-4
CASRLGGANEKLFF
TGTGCCAGCAGGCTTGGGGGGGCTAATGAAAAACTGTTTTTT
>TRBD2|TRBJ2-3|few|TRBV6-1
CASSRRTSGDTDTQYF
TGTGCCAGCAGTCGCCGGACTAGCGGGGATACAGATACGCAGTATTTT
>-|TRBJ1-2|-|TRBV20-1
CSASATAGQVYGYTF
TGCAGTGCTAGCGCGACAGCGGGGCAGGTCTATGGCTACACCTTC
>TRBD1|TRBJ2-1|few|TRBV27
CASSHKGQYNEQFF
TGTGCCAGCAGTCACAAGGGACAGTACAATGAGCAGTTCTTC